This T cell receptor (beta chain) was sequenced during a study of blood T cell repertoires in COVID-19. Looked up from germline, CDR1 is MNHEY and CDR2 is SVGAGI. Trimming took off 6 bases at V and 3 bases at J, with 18 bases between the two ends. This CDR3 has 15 residues. Some clones are missing from TCRdb's copy, which holds only in-frame ones; the method was immunoSEQ multiplex PCR. The table shows around 100,000 clones, with roughly 80% occurring only once. The genes are TRBV6-5 and TRBJ2-7; weak D call: TRBD1 (6 bases). This TCR was sampled from a man aged 50 or older with active or convalescent COVID-19. The sequencing input was peripheral blood. CDR3 residues: CASRGQSVINYEQYF. The CDR3 nucleotides read TGTGCCAGCAGAGGACAGAGCGTCATAAACTACGAGCAGTACTTC.